This record looks at one T cell receptor beta chain sequence and its context. The antigen remains unidentified. The table came from immunoSEQ multiplex PCR; TCRdb's copy has only in-frame clones and leaves some out. The table has about 66,000 clones, more than 60% seen once. The germline V gene has CDR1 MNHEY and CDR2 SVGAGI. Trimming stripped 7 bases from V and 4 bases from J, with 8 bases between. The CDR3 has 12 residues. On roughly day 10 of culture, CD4+ T cells were separated out. All participants had two doses of either the BNT162b2 or mRNA-1273 vaccine. All vaccine recipients tested negative for nucleocapsid antibodies and had never contracted SARS-CoV-2 infection. The data were taken from a study of vaccination effects on CD4 cells after COVID-19. General study findings and limits: Among infection- and vaccine-induced clones, marked clonal contraction occurred late after vaccination. Small numbers of convalescent patients limited the study. It also lacked early post-infection timepoints. The study found that only 1 of 255 vaccine-induced clones from healthy vaccinees cross-reacted with common cold coronaviruses.

V is TRBV6-5 and J is TRBJ1-3; D gene ambiguous. This sequence was found in a human donor who received a COVID-19 vaccine. The starting material was CD4+ T cells from PBMCs cultured without peptide, obtained after COVID-19 vaccination. CDR3 DNA: TGTGCCAGCACCGGTTCAGGAAACACCATATATTTT. This codes for CASTGSGNTIYF.